These 19 T cell receptor beta chains originate from one sample sequenced in a study of blood T cell repertoires in COVID-19. Using immunoSEQ multiplex PCR, the repertoire was profiled, and TCRdb retains in-frame clones only, with some absent. The table records around 70,000 clones, around 82% of them present only once. The sample was peripheral blood. The origin of the receptors is a man aged 55 to 70 with acute or convalescent COVID-19.

This clone has only one observation. This chain uses TRBV11-3 with TRBJ1-6; a weak D match, TRBD1 (5 bases). Germline-derived CDR1 and CDR2 are SGHNT and YENEEA. CDR3 length equals 13 residues. Trimming took 4 bases from V and 7 from J, leaving 8 bases between them. CDR3 in amino acids: CASSSGGNSPLHF. CDR3 nucleotides: TGTGCCAGCAGCTCCGGGGGAAATTCACCCCTCCACTTT.

The J gene is TRBJ1-2, the V gene TRBV5-6; TRBD1 agrees at 7 bases. CDR1 is SGHDT, CDR2 YYEEEE, per germline. The CDR3 runs 14 residues. V shed 4 bases and J 4 bases; nucleotides not matched to a gene: 7. The CDR3 loop reads CASSPPGQAYGYTF. CDR3 DNA: TGTGCCAGCAGCCCCCCCGGACAGGCCTATGGCTACACCTTC.

The CDR3 spells CASSLDHGGQETQYF. The CDR3 DNA reads as TGTGCCAGCAGCTTAGACCACGGGGGGCAGGAGACCCAGTACTTC. This chain connects TRBV7-2 to TRBJ2-5; D is perhaps TRBD2 (7 bases). The CDR3 is made up of 15 amino acids. Germline assignment: CDR1 SGHTA and CDR2 FQGNSA. Between the trimmed V and J ends, which lost 1 base and 5 bases, there was a span of 14 bases.

V usage is TRBV6-2 or TRBV6-3 and J usage is TRBJ2-7; a possible D gene is TRBD1 (5 bases). Germline values: CDR1 MNHEY, CDR2 SVGEGT. The CDR3 totals 14 residues. V dropped 2 bases and J dropped 4 bases, with 12 bases sitting between them. CDR3: CASSYGRGTYEQYF. The CDR3 DNA reads as TGTGCCAGCAGTTACGGTAGGGGTACGTACGAGCAGTACTTC.

The chain combines TRBV16 with TRBJ1-1, with D possibly TRBD1 on 5 matching bases. Per germline, CDR1 KGHSY and CDR2 FQNENV. The V end was cut by 3 bases, the J end by 5 bases, with 16 bases between. This CDR3 comprises 15 residues. The CDR3 loop is CASSHPGGGRTEAFF. In DNA, the CDR3 is TGTGCCAGCAGCCACCCCGGCGGGGGAAGGACTGAAGCTTTCTTT.

The chain uses TRBV7-9 and TRBJ2-1, with 8 bases fitting TRBD2. The V gene's germline CDR1 is SEHNR and CDR2 FQNEAQ (reference sequence). The trim removed 5 bases at V and 5 bases at J, leaving 8 bases unmatched. The CDR3 has 15 residues. The CDR3 sequence is CASSPTGTRDNEQFF. DNA for the CDR3: TGTGCCAGCAGCCCTACCGGGACTAGAGACAATGAGCAGTTCTTC.

This chain joins TRBV19 and TRBJ1-4; D is unresolved. The V gene lost 1 base and the J gene lost 0 bases, with 6 bases spanning the gap. The germline gives CDR1 LNHDA, CDR2 SQIVND (reference sequence). The CDR3 covers 15 residues. CDR3 loop: CASSIVGATNEKLFF. The CDR3 nucleotides are TGTGCCAGTAGTATAGTCGGAGCAACTAATGAAAAACTGTTTTTT.

The chain combines TRBV6-4 with TRBJ2-2; D is unclear. Germline V CDR1 and CDR2: MRHNA, SNTAGT. The V end was cut by 4 bases, the J end by 0 bases, with 6 bases between. CDR3 length: 14 residues. In DNA form, the CDR3 reads TGTGCCAGCAGTGTGGAGTCGAACACCGGGGAGCTGTTTTTT. It specifies CASSVESNTGELFF.

The chain employs TRBV7-2 and TRBJ2-4, with 10 bases aligning to TRBD2. After removal of 0 bases from V and 7 bases from J, the junction contained 3 bases not matched to a gene. The CDR3 covers 15 residues. CDR1 SGHTA and CDR2 FQGNSA come from the germline V gene. CDR3 bases: TGTGCCAGCAGCTTAGCAGGGACTAGCGATAACATTCAGTACTTC. Amino acid sequence: CASSLAGTSDNIQYF.

This clone was observed a single time. The chain links TRBV24-1 to TRBJ2-3, with TRBD2 matching 9 bases. Trimming took 3 bases from V and 2 from J; bases not matched to a gene: 2. CDR1 is KGHDR and CDR2 is SFDVKD in the germline V gene. This CDR3 region has 15 residues. CDR3 sequence (DNA): TGTGCCACCAGTGATGCGGGGGGGCCCACAGATACGCAGTATTTT. Translated: CATSDAGGPTDTQYF.

CDR3 amino acids: CASSIDRTGTNEKLFF. CDR3 nucleotides: TGTGCCAGTAGTATAGATCGGACAGGGACTAATGAAAAACTGTTTTTT. The rearrangement uses TRBV19 and TRBJ1-4; 8 bases are a match to TRBD1. The CDR3 has 16 amino acids. Trimming cost V 0 bases and J 2 bases; bases outside gene matches: 2. The germline CDR1 and CDR2 sequences are LNHDA and SQIVND (reference sequence).

The J gene is TRBJ1-1, the V gene TRBV30, with D tentatively TRBD1 (6 bases). V lost 7 bases to trimming and J lost 5 bases, with 20 bases between them. The CDR3 totals 14 residues. The germline CDR1 and CDR2 sequences are GTSNPN and SVGIG (reference sequence). CDR3 sequence reads: CALKGVGGGTEAFF. In DNA form, the CDR3 reads TGTGCCTTAAAGGGGGTAGGGGGAGGGACTGAAGCTTTCTTT.

CDR3 sequence reads: CARSFQGHTEAFF. The CDR3 DNA follows: TGTGCCAGAAGCTTCCAGGGACATACTGAAGCTTTCTTT. The chain recombines TRBV5-3 with TRBJ1-1; TRBD1 might be the D (6 bases). TRBV5-3 is reported as an ORF; its role is uncertain. With 2 bases removed from V and 5 bases from J, the gap between germline ends came to 10 bases. CDR3 length equals 13 residues.

This clone was seen once. The chain employs TRBV30 and TRBJ1-1, with 10 bases aligning to TRBD1. The germline V gene has CDR1 GTSNPN and CDR2 SVGIG (reference sequence). V lost 3 bases, J lost 5 bases, and 6 bases stayed unmatched. The CDR3 sequence is 14 residues long. CDR3 nucleotides: TGTGCCTGGAGCGGGGACAGGGGAGGAACTGAAGCTTTCTTT. This translates into CAWSGDRGGTEAFF.

This chain links TRBV3-1 (or the pseudogene TRBV3-2) with TRBJ1-6, with D hard to call. The CDR3 sequence is 14 residues long. V shed 6 bases and J shed 5 bases, with 11 bases lying between them. Germline CDR1 and CDR2: LGHDT and YNNKEL (reference sequence). The CDR3 is CASSFRGNNSPLHF. In DNA form, the CDR3 reads TGTGCCAGCAGTTTCAGAGGCAATAATTCACCCCTCCACTTT.

The chain couples TRBV9 to TRBJ2-5; 9 nucleotides line up with TRBD2. With 0 bases clipped from V and 5 bases from J, the junction kept 14 bases outside the gene matches. The germline V gene has CDR1 SGDLS and CDR2 YYNGEE. The CDR3 is 18 amino acids. This CDR3 is CASSVGLAGSRLGETQYF. DNA for the CDR3: TGTGCCAGCAGCGTAGGGCTAGCGGGGTCCAGGTTGGGGGAGACCCAGTACTTC.

The chain has TRBV29-1 and TRBJ1-2, with D tentatively TRBD1 (5 bases). This CDR3 is 10 amino acids long. CDR1 SQVTM and CDR2 ANQGSEA come from the germline V gene. With 7 bases removed from V and 6 bases from J, the gap between germline ends came to 9 bases. The CDR3 sequence: CSGSRDGYTF. The CDR3 bases are TGCAGCGGATCCAGGGATGGCTACACCTTC.

CDR3 residues: CASSLWLRHSGGETQYF. The CDR3 DNA is TGTGCCAGCAGCTTGTGGCTAAGGCATAGCGGGGGAGAGACCCAGTACTTC. This chain connects TRBV5-6 to TRBJ2-5; 9 positions agree with TRBD2. The CDR3 is 17 amino acids. J lost 4 bases, V lost 1 base, and 11 bases had no gene match. CDR1 is SGHDT and CDR2 is YYEEEE in the germline V gene.

In DNA form, the CDR3 reads TGTGCCAGCAGCTTAGTTATCGGGTTTTATGGCTACACCTTC. It specifies CASSLVIGFYGYTF. The chain joins TRBV7-8 to TRBJ1-2; unclear D gene. Germline values: CDR1 SGHVS, CDR2 FQNEAQ. V gave up 1 base and J gave up 5 bases, with 11 bases separating them. The CDR3 runs to 14 residues.